The present T cell receptor (beta chain) was sequenced within a study of shared clonotypes between healthy human individuals. Positively selected for CCR7, the CD45RO-negative cells used as naive CD8 cells excluded terminally differentiated effector memory CD45RA+ cells. The protocol was immunoSEQ multiplex PCR, while the TCRdb copy is restricted to in-frame clones and leaves out a portion. This sample has around 1.9 million clones, with around 95% found just once. V lost 7 bases and J lost 12, with 25 bases in between. The CDR3 is 15 residues long. Germline V lookup: CDR1 SGHAT, CDR2 FQNNGV. The chain employs TRBV11-2 and TRBJ2-1; D unclear. Sequencing was done on a sample of naive CD8+ T cells from PBMCs. The receptor was isolated from a young man in good health. Some clones in this sample may be carry-over from other donors' samples. The CDR3 bases are TGTGCCAGCACTAGACCCTTCCCAGGCGGCGGTTTGCAGTTCTTC. It specifies CASTRPFPGGGLQFF.